This note documents a single TCR beta chain sequence. This may be a read error, as it is one base from a much larger clone. The source of the sample is a study of blood T cells in healthy people across ages. Looked up from germline, CDR1 is SGHTA and CDR2 is FQGNSA. The CDR3 has 15 residues. For the second PCR, which ran for about 7 to 11 cycles, a sample-barcoded 5' primer and a J-beta primer mix were used. The template-switch adaptor, which had 12 random nucleotides, put a tag on each cDNA molecule. One entry per CDR3 protein, called by TCRdb with MiXCR from the 5' RACE reads. The sample consists of about 930,000 distinct CDR3 sequences, almost 30% of them appearing once. Separately, the same data were catalogued under a study of T cells of mothers and their children.

This sequence originates from a woman between 40 and 50 years old in good health. The chain is built from TRBV7-2 and TRBJ2-5; D assignment may be TRBD1 or TRBD2 (5 bases each). TRBJ2-7 matches the DNA end more closely, so the J call is doubtful. The sample taken for sequencing was blood. For the CDR3, the DNA is TGTGCCAGCAGCTTAAGGAGGACACCTGACTACGAGCAGTACTTC. This gives the protein CASSLRRTPDYEQYF.